This TCR beta chain was profiled in a study of T-cell reconstitution after alpha-beta-depleted transplantation in children. Findings and caveats of the study: Several patients had high TCRbeta diversity at day 60; it came from surviving recipient T cells and thymic progenitors. One year after transplant, T-cell counts and diversity came mostly from newly produced T cells. Reported findings indicate that, about two months after transplant, alpha-beta T cells came from several hundred expanded clones, which were derived from non-depleted graft cells.

Trimming cost V 3 bases and J 0 bases, with 12 bases left between them. The CDR3 consists of 15 residues. This clonotype was seen repeatedly, ten times or more. Its target is not known. TCRbeta library preparation incorporated unique molecular identifiers. TCRdb reprocessed the PCR reads via MiXCR and lists one record per CDR3 protein. In the table there are hundreds of thousands of distinct CDR3 sequences, 10% to 15% of which are singletons. The V and J genes are TRBV12-3 or TRBV12-4 and TRBJ2-7; D remains ambiguous. This TCR was sampled from a male patient younger than 18 who had a stem cell transplant for acute myeloid leukemia, so the T cells may come from the graft donor. The sample here was PBMCs, mostly from graft donor cells, taken 360 days after TCRalphabeta/CD19-depleted stem cell transplant. CDR3 nucleotide sequence: TGTGCCAGCAGTTTCGGCGCCTCAAGCTCCTACGAGCAGTACTTC. Protein sequence: CASSFGASSSYEQYF.